The clone carrying this TCR beta chain was seen only a few times. What it binds is not known. This table comes from immunoSEQ multiplex PCR, and its TCRdb copy is limited to in-frame clones, with some not included. The sample shows 100,000 to 150,000 clones, approximately 91% of them seen only once. The record originates from a study of T cell responses to AZD1222 COVID-19 vaccine. General observations from the study: Baseline seropositives among AZD1222 recipients totaled only five to seven. Without day 14 samples, only post-peak T cell repertoires were studied. Across the whole spike, CD4 TCRs peaked at regions 160-218 and 743-854. Spike-specific TCR breadth and depth grew following two AZD1222 doses.

The sequence was obtained from an adult who received the AZD1222 COVID-19 vaccine. The sequencing here drew on peripheral blood, taken 28 days after the second AZD1222 dose.

The CDR3 region is CASSSRGTNQPQHF. The CDR3 DNA sequence: TGTGCCAGCAGTTCCCGGGGTACGAATCAGCCCCAGCATTTT. The V call is TRBV6-5, the J call TRBJ1-5; no clear D. The CDR3 covers 14 residues. The germline V gene has CDR1 MNHEY and CDR2 SVGAGI. Trimming shortened V by 4 bases and J by 4 bases, and 11 bases separated the two germline ends.